The subject of this entry is one T cell receptor (beta chain). Its cognate antigen is unknown. This CDR3 spans 15 amino acids. Germline assignment: CDR1 SGHTA and CDR2 FQGNSA. J gave up 4 bases and V 3 bases, and 3 bases lay outside the gene matches. This sample is part of a study of OX40 agonist ivuxolimab in advanced cancers. Study summary: Partial response was recorded in three patients: one hepatocellular carcinoma and two cutaneous melanoma cases.

Findings and caveats of the study: Circulating CD4+ and CD8+ T cells showed clonal expansion by week 6 at 0.1 to 3.0 mg/kg. Antigen targets of the expanded peripheral T cells went undetermined.

Produced via immunoSEQ multiplex PCR; TCRdb's table is partial and in-frame only. Here the sample spans just under 80,000 clones, approximately 85% being singletons. Source: CD4+ or CD8+ T cells sorted from blood, taken in a trial of the OX40 agonist ivuxolimab. The origin of this receptor is an adult with an advanced solid tumor such as melanoma, head and neck, liver or kidney cancer. This chain joins TRBV7-2 and TRBJ2-3; 11 positions agree with TRBD2. The CDR3: CASSFTSGGPDTQYF. The CDR3, as DNA: TGTGCCAGCAGCTTCACTAGCGGGGGTCCAGATACGCAGTATTTT. Full variable domain (outside the CDR3, taken from reference TRBV7-2 and TRBJ2-3): GAGVSQSPSNKVTEKGKDVELRCDPISGHTALYWYRQSLGQGLEFLIYFQGNSAPDKSGLPSDRFSAERTGGSVSTLTIQRTQQEDSAVYLCASSFTSGGPDTQYFGPGTRLTVL.